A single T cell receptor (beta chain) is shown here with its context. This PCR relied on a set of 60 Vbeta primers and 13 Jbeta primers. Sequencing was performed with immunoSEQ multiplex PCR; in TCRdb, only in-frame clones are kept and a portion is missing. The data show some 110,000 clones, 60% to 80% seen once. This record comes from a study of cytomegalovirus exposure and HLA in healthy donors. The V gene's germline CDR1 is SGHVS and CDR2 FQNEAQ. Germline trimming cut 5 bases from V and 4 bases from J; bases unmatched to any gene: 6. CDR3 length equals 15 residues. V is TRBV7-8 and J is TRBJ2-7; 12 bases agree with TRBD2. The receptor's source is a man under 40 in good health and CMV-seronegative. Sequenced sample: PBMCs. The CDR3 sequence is CASSPGLAGIYEQYF. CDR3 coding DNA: TGTGCCAGCAGCCCCGGACTAGCGGGGATTTACGAGCAGTACTTC.